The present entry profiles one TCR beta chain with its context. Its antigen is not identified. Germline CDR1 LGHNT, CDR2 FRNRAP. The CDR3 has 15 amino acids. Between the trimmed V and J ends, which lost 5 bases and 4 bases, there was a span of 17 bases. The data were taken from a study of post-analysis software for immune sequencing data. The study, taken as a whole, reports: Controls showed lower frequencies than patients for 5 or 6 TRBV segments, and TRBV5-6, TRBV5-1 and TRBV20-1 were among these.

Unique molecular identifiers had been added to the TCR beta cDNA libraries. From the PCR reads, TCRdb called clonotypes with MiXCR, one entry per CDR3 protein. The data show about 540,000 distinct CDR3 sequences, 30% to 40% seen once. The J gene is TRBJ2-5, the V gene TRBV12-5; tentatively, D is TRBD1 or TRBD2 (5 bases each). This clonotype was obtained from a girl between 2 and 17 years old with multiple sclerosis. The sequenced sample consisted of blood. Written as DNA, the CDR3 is TGTGCTAGTGGTCCAGGAGGCAGGGTGGGAGAGACCCAGTACTTC. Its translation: CASGPGGRVGETQYF.